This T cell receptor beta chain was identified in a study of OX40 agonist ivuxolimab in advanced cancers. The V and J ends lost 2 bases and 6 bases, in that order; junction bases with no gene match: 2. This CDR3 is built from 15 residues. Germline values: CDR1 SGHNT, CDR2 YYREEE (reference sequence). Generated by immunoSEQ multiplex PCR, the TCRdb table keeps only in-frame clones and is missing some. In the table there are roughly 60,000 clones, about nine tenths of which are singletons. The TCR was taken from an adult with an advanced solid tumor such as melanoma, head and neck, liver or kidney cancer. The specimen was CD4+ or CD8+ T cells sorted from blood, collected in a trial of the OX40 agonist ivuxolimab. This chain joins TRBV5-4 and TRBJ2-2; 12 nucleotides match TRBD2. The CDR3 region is CASSFRLAGAGELFF. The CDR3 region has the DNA TGTGCCAGCAGCTTCCGACTAGCGGGAGCCGGGGAGCTGTTTTTT.